This T cell receptor beta chain comes out of a study of neurological immune-mediated disorders. Findings and caveats of the study: The greatest degree of TCR clonal expansion was observed in HTLV-1-associated myelopathy, with the lowest in multiple sclerosis, below that of healthy controls. None of the CDR3 amino acid sequences in expanded clones turned up in more than one subject, which points to private repertoires in all groups.

Time point meaning: longitudinal time-point 1 (baseline). Preparation of the unsorted libraries drew on 2 million PBMCs stored at -80 C. This clonotype was counted at least ten times. Antigen: not known. This CDR3 comprises 16 residues. Germline lookup yields CDR1 SEHNR and CDR2 FQNEAQ (reference sequence). Trimming cost V 4 bases and J 0 bases; bases outside gene matches: 6. The cDNA came from 5'RACE with 10-nucleotide random UMIs. TCRdb recomputed calls from the 5' RACE reads with MiXCR, one row per CDR3 protein. The table shows 71,000 or so distinct CDR3 sequences, with around 15% occurring only once.

This TCR was recovered from a female donor with HTLV-1-associated myelopathy (HAM/TSP). The sample was PBMCs. The chain joins TRBV7-9 to TRBJ2-3; 8 bases fit TRBD2. CDR3 sequence: CASSSPSGSSTDTQYF. The CDR3 DNA is TGTGCCAGCAGCTCCCCTAGCGGGTCTAGCACAGATACGCAGTATTTT.